Detailed here is one T cell receptor beta chain. The source of the sample is a study of blood T cell repertoires in COVID-19. This study enrolled people aged roughly 18 to 100 from around 26 US geographic areas. Repertoires were generated with immunoSEQ multiplex PCR, while TCRdb's copy carries only in-frame clones and drops some. The table records approximately 450,000 clones, 87% of them present only once. Sequences were obtained from PBMCs or T cells enriched from blood (not recorded which). The receptor was derived from a woman aged 18-30 years with acute COVID-19.

The CDR3 sequence is CASTKGGNTEAFF. The CDR3 DNA reads as TGTGCCAGCACAAAAGGGGGGAACACTGAAGCTTTCTTT. The chain employs TRBV14 and TRBJ1-1; TRBD1 is a possible D gene (6 bases). V lost 7 bases to trimming and J lost 1 base, with 10 bases between them. Germline V gives CDR1 SGHDN, CDR2 FVKESK. The CDR3 sequence is 13 residues long.